This T cell receptor beta chain was observed in a study of blood T cell repertoires in COVID-19. Study-level information: COVID-19 samples from acute and convalescent phases originated in the United States, Italy and Spain.

The protocol was immunoSEQ multiplex PCR, while the TCRdb copy is restricted to in-frame clones and leaves out a portion. The sample lists 70,000 to 100,000 clones; less than 90% were seen once. Only one count was recorded for this clone. In germline, CDR1 is SQVTM, CDR2 ANQGSEA. With 7 bases clipped from V and 2 bases from J, the junction kept 6 bases outside the gene matches. This CDR3 region has 13 residues. The receptor comes from a man older than 75 with active or convalescent COVID-19. The chain is built from TRBV29-1 and TRBJ2-3; TRBD1 agrees at 7 bases. Sequenced sample: peripheral blood. This chain's CDR3 is CSAAQGFTDTQYF. CDR3 nucleotides: TGCAGCGCAGCACAGGGGTTCACAGATACGCAGTATTTT.